This is a list of T cell receptor beta chains from one sample in a study of cytomegalovirus exposure and HLA in healthy donors. Some clones are missing from TCRdb's copy, which holds only in-frame ones; the method was immunoSEQ multiplex PCR. Of around 170,000 clones listed, more than 60% were seen once; the top ten hold about 2.9%. The sample taken for sequencing was PBMCs. These receptors originate from a woman aged 45-60 years in good health and CMV-seropositive. The CDR3 runs from the conserved cysteine through the conserved F or W. D genes are given only for firm matches. Expanded clones are given a class, and other clones once, few, many or no size at all.

j_call	v_call	d_call	clone_size	cdr3_nt	cdr3_aa
TRBJ2-1	TRBV28	TRBD2	.	TGTGCCAGCAGTTGGGGGTCCTTACTAGCGGCCTCCTACAATGAGCAGTTCTTC	CASSWGSLLAASYNEQFF
TRBJ2-4	TRBV4-3	TRBD2	.	TGCGCCAGCAGCCAAGCCCTCTCGGTCGCGGGAGGAAACATTCAGTACTTC	CASSQALSVAGGNIQYF
TRBJ2-7	TRBV27	.	.	TGTGCCAGCAGTTTACGACAGGACTCCTACGAGCAGTACTTC	CASSLRQDSYEQYF
TRBJ2-3	TRBV19	.	.	TGTGCCAGTAGTACACCGTCCGGGTCGGGCACAGATACGCAGTATTTT	CASSTPSGSGTDTQYF
TRBJ2-7	TRBV6-1	.	.	TGTGCCAGCAGCCCACAGACCTTCTCCTACGAGCAGTACTTC	CASSPQTFSYEQYF
TRBJ2-1	TRBV9	TRBD2	once	TGTGCCAGCAGCGTAGATACTAGCGGGTACTACAATGAGCAGTTCTTC	CASSVDTSGYYNEQFF
TRBJ2-5	TRBV7-2	.	.	TGTGCCAGCAGCTTAGAGGGGGGGCGGCAAGAGACCCAGTACTTC	CASSLEGGRQETQYF
TRBJ1-5	TRBV21-1	.	.	TGTGCCAGCAGCAAAAAGGGGGAACAGGGGACCCTGCAGTACCTGAATCAGCCCCAGCATTTT	CASSKKGEQGTLQYLNQPQHF
TRBJ2-2	TRBV15	.	.	TGTGCCACCAGCAGAGATTTTTACAGTAACACCGGGGAGCTGTTTTTT	CATSRDFYSNTGELFF
TRBJ1-2	TRBV30	.	.	TGTGCCTGGAGAGCGGAAGAGTCCTATGGCTACACCTTC	CAWRAEESYGYTF
TRBJ2-3	TRBV6-4	TRBD2	.	TGTGCCAGCAGTGACTCCGCTAGCGGGGGGACAGATACGCAGTATTTT	CASSDSASGGTDTQYF
TRBJ1-2	TRBV7-8	.	.	TGTGCCAGCAGCTTATCTCGCGGACTGAGGCAGCCCATTAACTATGGCTACACCTTC	CASSLSRGLRQPINYGYTF
TRBJ2-1	TRBV5-4	.	.	TGTGCCAGCAGCCTGGACTTGGGGGCGTACAATGAGCAGTTCTTC	CASSLDLGAYNEQFF
TRBJ1-4	TRBV28	.	.	TGTGCCAGCGGGCAAGTATGGGAAAAACTGTTTTTT	CASGQVWEKLFF
TRBJ1-1	TRBV29-1	TRBD1	.	TGCAGCGTTGAAGGAGTACAGGGGCTGGCTTTCTTT	CSVEGVQGLAFF
TRBJ2-1	TRBV18	TRBD2	.	TGTGCCAGCTCATCGACTAGCGGGTCCTCGAGCTCCTACAATGAGCAGTTCTTC	CASSSTSGSSSSYNEQFF
TRBJ2-5	TRBV7-9	.	.	TGTGCCAGCAGCTTGGGGCCCGGGCACTCCAATCTGGGGTCCCAGTACTTC	CASSLGPGHSNLGSQYF
TRBJ1-4	TRBV6-6	.	few	TGTGCCAGCAGTCCCGGCGGGGCAAAACTGTTTTTT	CASSPGGAKLFF
TRBJ1-2	TRBV6-1	.	few	TGTGCCAGCAGTGAAGCGCGTCCTCGGGGCTACACCTTC	CASSEARPRGYTF
TRBJ1-2	TRBV5-1	TRBD1	.	TGCGCCAGCAGCCGTCGGACAGGGGGCGCGGATTTCTATGGCTACACCTTC	CASSRRTGGADFYGYTF
TRBJ1-2	TRBV11-3	.	.	TGTGCCAGCAGCTTAGGCCGTGGCAGGGTCTATGGCTACACCTTC	CASSLGRGRVYGYTF
TRBJ2-7	TRBV28	TRBD1	few	TGTGCCAGCAGTTTTTCCGACAGGGGGGAGCAGTACTTC	CASSFSDRGEQYF
TRBJ2-7	TRBV11-3	TRBD1	.	TGTGCCAGCAGCTTAGGCGGACAGGGGGCCCACGAGCAGTACTTC	CASSLGGQGAHEQYF
TRBJ2-6	TRBV11-2	.	.	TGTGCCAGCCGACAATCCTCTGGGGCCAACGTCCTGACTTTC	CASRQSSGANVLTF
TRBJ2-6	TRBV30	.	.	TGTGCCTGGAGGGGGCTTGGGGCCAACGGCCTGACTTTC	CAWRGLGANGLTF
TRBJ2-1	TRBV10-3	TRBD2	few	TGTGCCATCATGGACCGACTAGCGGGAGAGAATGAGCAGTTCTTC	CAIMDRLAGENEQFF
TRBJ1-4	TRBV5-5	TRBD1	.	TGTGCCAGCAGCTTGGCGGGACAGGGTGGTGAAAAACTGTTTTTT	CASSLAGQGGEKLFF
TRBJ2-1	TRBV6-4	TRBD1	.	TGTGCCAGCAGTAAAGACAGGGGGTCCTACAATGAGCAGTTCTTC	CASSKDRGSYNEQFF
TRBJ1-2	TRBV11-2	TRBD1	few	TGTGCCAGCAGCTCCTTGACAGGGGTTCGACATGGCTACACCTTC	CASSSLTGVRHGYTF
TRBJ1-1	TRBV19	TRBD1	.	TGTGCCAGTAGACGTCAGACAGGGGATAGGTCTGAAGCTTTCTTT	CASRRQTGDRSEAFF
TRBJ1-1	TRBV28	.	.	TGTGCCAGCAGTTTATCCGATATAGGACAGTTGGACACTGAAGCTTTCTTT	CASSLSDIGQLDTEAFF
TRBJ2-1	TRBV19	TRBD2	.	TGTGCCAGTTCTCGGGGGGGCCAGTTGAATGAGCAGTTCTTC	CASSRGGQLNEQFF
TRBJ2-2	TRBV9	.	.	TGTGCCAGCAGCGTAGCCCCCGGTATCGACACCGGGGAGCTGTTTTTT	CASSVAPGIDTGELFF
TRBJ2-2	TRBV7-2	TRBD2	.	TGTGCCAGCAGCTACCACCTTCCTAGCGGGGACACCGGGGAGCTGTTTTTT	CASSYHLPSGDTGELFF
TRBJ2-1	TRBV5-1	TRBD2	once	TGCGCCAGCAGCACGGGACTAGCGGGAGACCTCAATGAGCAGTTCTTC	CASSTGLAGDLNEQFF
TRBJ2-7	TRBV5-1	.	.	TGCGCCAGCAGCTTGCAGGGCCAGTCCGAGCAGTACTTC	CASSLQGQSEQYF
TRBJ1-4	TRBV5-1	.	.	TGCGCCAGCAGCTTGGCCGGGACACCATCTGAAAAACTGTTTTTT	CASSLAGTPSEKLFF
TRBJ2-1	TRBV28	.	.	TGTGCCAGCAGTCCAACTAGTTCCTACAATGAGCAGTTCTTC	CASSPTSSYNEQFF
TRBJ2-3	TRBV19	TRBD1	once	TGTGCCAGTAGTATCGACAGGGATGTAGATACGCAGTATTTT	CASSIDRDVDTQYF
TRBJ1-4	TRBV28	TRBD1	.	TGTGCCAGCAGCTATGCCACCGGACAGGGTTATGAAAAACTGTTTTTT	CASSYATGQGYEKLFF
TRBJ2-2	TRBV27	TRBD2	.	TGTGCCAGCCGAAGTCTGTCAGCGGGAGGTTACACCGGGGAGCTGCTTTTT	CASRSLSAGGYTGELLF
TRBJ2-2	TRBV27	TRBD1	.	TGTGCCAGCAGTTTCTCGACAGGGAATTCCGGGGAGCTGTTTTTT	CASSFSTGNSGELFF
TRBJ2-6	TRBV4-3	TRBD1	few	TGCGCCAGCAGCCAAGGGACAGGGGTTGGGGCCAACGGCCTGACTTTC	CASSQGTGVGANGLTF
TRBJ2-3	TRBV4-3	TRBD2	.	TGCGCCAGCAGCCAAGACTGGACTAGCGGGAGTTCCGGAGATACGCAGTATTTT	CASSQDWTSGSSGDTQYF
TRBJ2-7	TRBV5-1	TRBD1	.	TGCGCCAGCAGCAAGCTCCGGGACAGGGGTTCGCTGAGCTACGAGCAGTACTTC	CASSKLRDRGSLSYEQYF
TRBJ1-1	TRBV2	.	.	TGTGCCAGCAGTGAAGCCGTATCCACTGAAGCTTTCTTT	CASSEAVSTEAFF